This T cell receptor (beta chain) originates from a study of glioma-infiltrating T cells after dendritic cell vaccination. Across the whole study: Samples are from glioblastoma patients in Phase I and II dendritic cell vaccine trials. Study outcomes and limitations: Longer survival after dendritic cell vaccination followed higher pretreatment TIL content.

There are 15 residues in the CDR3. CDR1 and CDR2 from the germline V gene are GTSNPN and SVGIG (reference sequence). The V and J ends lost 0 bases and 5 bases respectively, with 17 bases between them. The primer mix had 60 V beta and 13 J beta primers. Clones were sequenced by immunoSEQ multiplex PCR, and TCRdb holds only the in-frame ones, with some missing. The top ten hold 5% to 6% of the sample, which has 3,600 or so clones, under 95% seen once. Details on this clone: Its specificity is not known.

The origin of this receptor is a human donor with glioblastoma. The sequenced sample was blood, obtained before dendritic cell vaccination. The chain combines TRBV30 with TRBJ2-7; possibly TRBD2 for D (7 bases). This chain's CDR3 is CAWSVRGGGFHEQYF. The DNA for the CDR3 is TGTGCCTGGAGTGTACGGGGAGGGGGATTCCACGAGCAGTACTTC.